This entry lists 32 T cell receptor beta chains sequenced from one sample in a study of T-cell memory formation after mild COVID-19. TCRdb redid the calling of the 5' RACE reads with MiXCR, one entry per CDR3 protein. The sample holds hundreds of thousands of distinct CDR3 sequences, more than 20% seen once. Sequencing input: PBMCs or a T cell subset sorted from them (not recorded which). Receptors originate from an adult woman who had mild COVID-19 (a few samples of this study predate the infection). Cell type and time point are not known.

The chain combines TRBV10-3 with TRBJ1-1; D unresolved. From germline, CDR1 is ENHRY and CDR2 SYGVKD. Trimming left V 0 bases short and J 0 bases short, with 17 bases between. This CDR3 is 18 amino acids long. This CDR3 reads CAISESLGRKVMNTEAFF. The CDR3 nucleotides read TGTGCCATCAGTGAGTCGTTAGGTCGGAAAGTAATGAACACTGAAGCTTTCTTT.

This clonotype was recorded a few times. The chain joins TRBV29-1 to TRBJ2-7; TRBD2 is a possible D gene (5 bases). Trimming left V 5 bases short and J 1 base short, with 12 bases between. This CDR3 contains 13 residues. Germline V gene sequence: CDR1 SQVTM, CDR2 ANQGSEA. The CDR3 loop is CSVRGIGSYEQYF. The CDR3 DNA follows: TGCAGCGTTCGGGGAATTGGTTCCTACGAGCAGTACTTC.

The V and J genes are TRBV19 and TRBJ2-7; 10 nucleotides agree with TRBD2. Germline V gene data show CDR1 as LNHDA and CDR2 as SQIVND (reference sequence). The CDR3 is 13 amino acids. Losses at the gene ends were 3 bases for V and 7 bases for J; bases not matched to a gene: 3. The CDR3 bases are TGTGCCAGTAGTATTTTACTAGCGGGGGAGCAGTACTTC. This sequence encodes CASSILLAGEQYF.

The gene calls are TRBV29-1 and TRBJ2-1; D uncertain. CDR1 and CDR2 (germline): SQVTM, ANQGSEA. V was cut by 7 bases and J by 3 bases, with 10 bases left in between. This CDR3 is 12 amino acids long. The chain's CDR3 is CSAVGNYNEQFF. Here the CDR3 DNA reads TGCAGCGCCGTGGGGAACTACAATGAGCAGTTCTTC.

This clonotype was found a few times. The rearrangement links TRBV6-6 to TRBJ1-5; D not resolved. V lost 6 bases and J lost 6, with 15 bases in between. The CDR3 loop spans 14 amino acids. Germline CDR1 MNHNY, CDR2 SVGAGI (reference sequence). Here the CDR3 reads CASRSLNPPQPQHF. In nucleotides, the CDR3 is TGTGCCAGCAGGTCCCTCAACCCTCCTCAGCCCCAGCATTTT.

This clonotype was observed a few times. This chain connects TRBV29-1 to TRBJ2-7, with D perhaps matching TRBD1 (6 bases). Between the trimmed V and J ends, which lost 4 bases and 6 bases, there was a span of 13 bases. Germline CDR1 reads SQVTM; CDR2 reads ANQGSEA. This CDR3 has 12 residues. The CDR3 region has the DNA TGCAGCGTTGGAAACAGGGCCACCGAGCAGTACTTC. Amino acid sequence: CSVGNRATEQYF.

The chain recombines TRBV29-1 with TRBJ2-1; no definite D call. The CDR3 has 13 amino acids. Germline V gene data show CDR1 as SQVTM and CDR2 as ANQGSEA. V lost 4 bases to trimming and J lost 8 bases, with 15 bases between them. CDR3 nucleotides: TGCAGCGTTGCAACGGGCCGGACCGATGAGCAGTTCTTC. It is translated as CSVATGRTDEQFF.

The chain recombines TRBV5-1 with TRBJ1-2; D not certain. The V and J ends lost 4 bases and 4 bases respectively, with 14 bases between them. This CDR3 spans 14 amino acids. The V gene's germline CDR1 is SGHRS and CDR2 YFSETQ. CDR3 DNA: TGCGCCAGCAGCCCCGACTTTACCGGCTATGGCTACACCTTC. This gives the protein CASSPDFTGYGYTF. Drawing the rest from reference TRBV5-1 and TRBJ1-2, the complete variable domain is KAGVTQTPRYLIKTRGQQVTLSCSPISGHRSVSWYQQTPGQGLQFLFEYFSETQRNKGNFPGRFSGRQFSNSRSEMNVSTLELGDSALYLCASSPDFTGYGYTFGSGTRLTVV.

The chain uses TRBV15 and TRBJ2-2, with D possibly TRBD1 on 6 matching bases. The CDR3 has 15 residues. Germline values: CDR1 LNHNV, CDR2 YYDKDF (reference sequence). V lost 3 bases, J lost 1 base, and 9 bases lay in between. The CDR3 DNA is TGTGCCACCAGCAGTCAACAGGGGAACACCGGGGAGCTGTTTTTT. Translating gives CATSSQQGNTGELFF.

This clonotype appeared many times. The chain carries TRBV5-1 and TRBJ2-1; maybe TRBD2 (6 bases). There are 14 residues in the CDR3. Germline CDR1 reads SGHRS; CDR2 reads YFSETQ. V lost 0 bases, J lost 3 bases, and 7 bases lay in between. The CDR3 here is CASSLGLDYNEQFF. The CDR3 DNA sequence: TGCGCCAGCAGCTTGGGACTAGACTACAATGAGCAGTTCTTC. The full variable domain, in which reference TRBV5-1 and TRBJ2-1 provide the parts outside the CDR3, is KAGVTQTPRYLIKTRGQQVTLSCSPISGHRSVSWYQQTPGQGLQFLFEYFSETQRNKGNFPGRFSGRQFSNSRSEMNVSTLELGDSALYLCASSLGLDYNEQFFGPGTRLTVL.

The chain joins TRBV5-1 to TRBJ2-1, with 11 bases identical to TRBD2. The V segment lost 4 bases and the J segment 9 bases; nucleotides outside the gene matches: 12. The germline gives CDR1 SGHRS, CDR2 YFSETQ. The CDR3 runs 16 residues. CDR3 sequence (DNA): TGCGCCAGCAGCCCTGTGACTAGCGGGATTACAAGTGAGCAGTTCTTC. This gives the protein CASSPVTSGITSEQFF. The full variable domain, rest sourced from reference TRBV5-1 and TRBJ2-1, is KAGVTQTPRYLIKTRGQQVTLSCSPISGHRSVSWYQQTPGQGLQFLFEYFSETQRNKGNFPGRFSGRQFSNSRSEMNVSTLELGDSALYLCASSPVTSGITSEQFFGPGTRLTVL.

This clonotype occurred a few times. The rearrangement joins TRBV24-1 to TRBJ1-5; TRBD1 is a possible D gene (5 bases). Trimming removed 9 bases from V and 5 bases from J, with 22 bases in between. CDR3 size: 16 residues. Germline V lookup: CDR1 KGHDR, CDR2 SFDVKD. The CDR3 loop reads CATSHPGTGRDQPQHF. The CDR3 DNA sequence: TGTGCCACCTCACACCCCGGGACCGGGCGGGATCAGCCCCAGCATTTT.

This clonotype was picked up many times. The chain couples TRBV5-1 to TRBJ1-5; 7 bases match TRBD1. V dropped 3 bases and J dropped 4; count of bases not matched to a gene: 4. The CDR3 contains 14 residues. Germline V lookup: CDR1 SGHRS, CDR2 YFSETQ. The CDR3 sequence is CASSWDRQNQPQHF. CDR3 in DNA: TGCGCCAGCAGCTGGGACAGACAGAATCAGCCCCAGCATTTT. The full variable domain, in which reference TRBV5-1 and TRBJ1-5 provide the parts outside the CDR3, is KAGVTQTPRYLIKTRGQQVTLSCSPISGHRSVSWYQQTPGQGLQFLFEYFSETQRNKGNFPGRFSGRQFSNSRSEMNVSTLELGDSALYLCASSWDRQNQPQHFGDGTRLSIL.

This clonotype is medium-sized in the sample. V gene TRBV7-2 combines with J gene TRBJ1-1; D unresolved. This CDR3 contains 14 residues. Trimming removed 5 bases at V and 5 bases at J, with 15 bases between. The germline V gene has CDR1 SGHTA and CDR2 FQGNSA. The CDR3 DNA reads TGTGCCAGCAGCCTACGTGGGGTAAGGACTGAAGCTTTCTTT. Protein sequence: CASSLRGVRTEAFF.

This clonotype was picked up a small number of times. The chain is built from TRBV10-3 and TRBJ1-2; TRBD1 matches at 9 bases. Looked up from germline, CDR1 is ENHRY and CDR2 is SYGVKD. The V gene end was trimmed by 3 bases and the J gene end by 0 bases; junction bases not matched to a gene: 8. The CDR3 length is 17 residues. The CDR3 spells CAISDTRQGGANYGYTF. The DNA of the CDR3 is TGTGCCATCAGTGATACGCGACAGGGGGGCGCTAACTATGGCTACACCTTC.

This clonotype came up a few times. The chain links TRBV12-3 or TRBV12-4 to TRBJ1-6; 7 bases agree with TRBD1. V was pared by 8 bases and J by 10 bases, with 8 bases of the junction left unmatched. The CDR3 is 13 residues long. The CDR3 DNA reads TGTGCCAGCGCCTACGGAGGGGGCTCACCCCTCCACTTT. Residues: CASAYGGGSPLHF.

The J gene is TRBJ2-3, the V gene TRBV7-8, with 9 bases fitting TRBD2. Germline trimming cut 5 bases from V and 1 base from J; bases unmatched to any gene: 7. The CDR3 extends over 16 amino acids. Germline CDR1 SGHVS, CDR2 FQNEAQ. The CDR3 sequence: CASSRSPSGGTDTQYF. CDR3 in DNA: TGTGCCAGCAGCCGATCCCCTAGCGGGGGCACAGATACGCAGTATTTT.

The rearrangement joins TRBV7-8 to TRBJ2-7; the match to TRBD2 covers 13 bases. V dropped 4 bases and J dropped 4; count of bases not matched to a gene: 7. The CDR3 extends over 16 amino acids. Looked up from germline, CDR1 is SGHVS and CDR2 is FQNEAQ. Here the CDR3 DNA reads TGTGCCAGCAGCTGGTGGACTAGCGGGAGTGGGTACGAGCAGTACTTC. Translation: CASSWWTSGSGYEQYF.

Only a few counts were recorded for this clonotype. This rearrangement joins TRBV28 to TRBJ2-3, with 10 bases identical to TRBD2. V trimming: 5 bases; J trimming: 4 bases; junction bases outside the gene matches: 6. Germline CDR1 reads MDHEN; CDR2 reads SYDVKM. The CDR3 spans 15 residues. CDR3: CASSPSGGRADTQYF. For the CDR3, the DNA is TGTGCCAGCAGTCCTAGCGGGGGTCGCGCAGATACGCAGTATTTT.

The chain combines TRBV27 with TRBJ1-2; D is possibly TRBD1 (5 bases). The CDR3 contains 15 residues. Trimming took 0 bases from V and 5 from J, leaving 13 bases between them. The germline CDR1 and CDR2 sequences are MNHEY and SMNVEV (reference sequence). The CDR3 is CASSLSRGGGYGYTF. CDR3 nucleotides: TGTGCCAGCAGTTTATCTCGTGGGGGAGGGTATGGCTACACCTTC.

The chain has TRBV30 and TRBJ1-2, with D possibly being TRBD1 (5 bases). V lost 1 base, J lost 2 bases, and 11 bases lay in between. Germline CDR1 reads GTSNPN; CDR2 reads SVGIG (reference sequence). The CDR3 runs to 14 residues. CDR3 DNA: TGTGCCTGGAGTGCCGGGACGGCAAACTATGGCTACACCTTC. Translating gives CAWSAGTANYGYTF.

The sample holds a few counts of this clonotype. This chain connects TRBV24-1 to TRBJ2-7; D might be TRBD2 (5 bases). This CDR3 is 13 amino acids long. Deletions cut 4 bases from V and 2 bases from J, with 8 bases between. CDR1 and CDR2 (germline): KGHDR, SFDVKD. The CDR3 sequence: CATSEASTYEQYF. CDR3 nucleotides: TGTGCCACCAGTGAGGCTAGCACCTACGAGCAGTACTTC.

This clonotype turned up a few times. The V and J genes are TRBV6-1 and TRBJ1-5; D gene unclear. The ends were cut back, 6 bases at V and 3 bases at J, with 12 bases in the middle. This CDR3 has 14 amino acids. Per germline, CDR1 MNHNS and CDR2 SASEGT. The CDR3: CASRELGNNQPQHF. CDR3 sequence (DNA): TGTGCCAGCAGGGAATTGGGGAACAATCAGCCCCAGCATTTT.

V gene TRBV5-4 combines with J gene TRBJ2-7; D may match TRBD1 or TRBD2 (5 bases each). Germline V CDR1 and CDR2: SGHNT, YYREEE (reference sequence). The CDR3 is made up of 13 amino acids. Trimming stripped 4 bases from V and 0 bases from J, with 8 bases between. CDR3 protein: CASSRDASYEQYF. CDR3 nucleotides: TGTGCCAGCAGCCGGGACGCCTCCTACGAGCAGTACTTC.

By sample share, this clonotype is large. The J gene is TRBJ2-3, the V gene TRBV7-3; D gene uncertain. The CDR3 extends over 15 amino acids. The germline gives CDR1 SGHTA, CDR2 FQGTGA. V dropped 0 bases and J dropped 2 bases, with 9 bases sitting between them. The CDR3 sequence is CASSLTGSHTDTQYF. The CDR3 nucleotides read TGTGCCAGCAGCTTAACGGGTAGCCACACAGATACGCAGTATTTT.

The V call is TRBV7-2, the J call TRBJ2-5, with 10 bases lining up with TRBD2. The CDR3 has 14 amino acids. V trimming: 5 bases; J trimming: 4 bases; junction bases outside the gene matches: 4. Per germline, CDR1 SGHTA and CDR2 FQGNSA. CDR3: CASSRGLALETQYF. CDR3 DNA: TGTGCCAGCAGCCGGGGACTAGCGCTAGAGACCCAGTACTTC. Full variable domain (remainder filled in from reference TRBV7-2 and TRBJ2-5): GAGVSQSPSNKVTEKGKDVELRCDPISGHTALYWYRQSLGQGLEFLIYFQGNSAPDKSGLPSDRFSAERTGGSVSTLTIQRTQQEDSAVYLCASSRGLALETQYFGPGTRLLVL.

A few counts support this clonotype. The chain employs TRBV7-9 and TRBJ2-5; 9 nucleotides align to TRBD1. CDR3 size: 15 residues. Germline V gives CDR1 SEHNR, CDR2 FQNEAQ (reference sequence). With V trimmed by 4 bases and J by 5 bases, 8 bases remained unmatched. CDR3 sequence reads: CASSSTGGAGETQYF. CDR3 coding DNA: TGTGCCAGCAGCTCAACAGGGGGCGCTGGGGAGACCCAGTACTTC.

This clonotype was detected only a few times. This rearrangement joins TRBV5-6 to TRBJ2-1; the D gene is possibly TRBD2 (6 bases). CDR3 size: 15 residues. Germline CDR1 is SGHDT and CDR2 is YYEEEE. The V end was cut by 3 bases, the J end by 6 bases, with 16 bases between. In DNA form, the CDR3 reads TGTGCCAGCAGCTCCCGACTAGAGGCTCTCAATGAGCAGTTCTTC. Translation: CASSSRLEALNEQFF.

This chain uses TRBV11-3 with TRBJ1-1; the D gene is possibly TRBD1 (5 bases). Per the germline V gene, CDR1 is SGHNT and CDR2 is YENEEA. There are 15 residues in the CDR3. V shed 5 bases and J shed 5 bases, with 18 bases lying between them. CDR3 sequence: CASSRPQGDVTEAFF. The DNA for the CDR3 is TGTGCCAGCAGCCGACCCCAGGGTGATGTGACTGAAGCTTTCTTT.

The rearrangement links TRBV12-3 or TRBV12-4 to TRBJ2-7; 15 bases map to TRBD2. J was trimmed by 0 bases and V by 5 bases; bases with no gene match: 8. CDR3 length: 18 residues. Here the CDR3 DNA reads TGTGCCAGCAGTGGACTAGCGGGAGGGCCTAGGAGCTCCTACGAGCAGTACTTC. Translating it yields CASSGLAGGPRSSYEQYF.

V gene TRBV9 combines with J gene TRBJ2-5, with 9 bases matching TRBD1. The CDR3 covers 15 residues. V was pared by 4 bases and J by 3 bases, with 7 bases of the junction left unmatched. Germline CDR1 SGDLS, CDR2 YYNGEE. The chain's CDR3 is CASSSSRTGEETQYF. The CDR3 DNA is TGTGCCAGCAGCTCCAGCCGGACAGGGGAAGAGACCCAGTACTTC. Drawing the rest from reference TRBV9 and TRBJ2-5, the complete variable domain is DSGVTQTPKHLITATGQRVTLRCSPRSGDLSVYWYQQSLDQGLQFLIQYYNGEERAKGNILERFSAQQFPDLHSELNLSSLELGDSALYFCASSSSRTGEETQYFGPGTRLLVL.

J is TRBJ2-2 and V is TRBV30, with 7 nucleotides matching TRBD2. V gave up 5 bases and J gave up 1 base; unmatched junction bases: 16. Germline V lookup: CDR1 GTSNPN, CDR2 SVGIG (reference sequence). The CDR3 runs to 18 residues. CDR3 coding DNA: TGTGCCTGGCCCAGCGGGGCTAGCGGACAAAAGAACACCGGGGAGCTGTTTTTT. This gives the protein CAWPSGASGQKNTGELFF.